This TCR beta chain was obtained from a study of shared clonotypes between healthy human individuals. General study findings and limits: In general, naive subsets displayed greater estimated richness than memory subsets did. Clonotype sharing across several donors was observed for 5% to 6.5% of naive CD4 clonotypes.

TCRdb keeps only in-frame clones here, not all; method: immunoSEQ multiplex PCR. The table shows 2 million to 2.5 million clones, with over 85% occurring only once. The table lists this clone with a few counts. Its antigen remains unknown. The healthy adult donors were HIV-negative and reported no recent acute infections or vaccinations. The clonotype was recovered from a man between 18 and 35 years old in good health. Some clones in this sample may be carry-over from other donors' samples. The sequenced sample was naive CD4+ T cells from PBMCs. Subset in this sample: CD45RA+ positively selected.

The CDR3, as DNA: TGCGCCAGCAGCCAAGAATTCCGTCAGGAGAACACCGGGGAGCTGTTTTTT. Translating it yields CASSQEFRQENTGELFF. The rearrangement joins TRBV4-1 to TRBJ2-2, with D unclear. The CDR3 runs to 17 residues. Germline V gives CDR1 MGHRA, CDR2 YSYEKL. Trimming took 0 bases from V and 1 from J, leaving 12 bases between them.